The 26 T cell receptor beta chains listed next were all sequenced from one sample in a study of blood T cell repertoires in COVID-19. Data came from immunoSEQ multiplex PCR; TCRdb stores just in-frame clones and leaves some out. Of more than 250,000 clones listed, around 83% are singletons. Sequencing input: peripheral blood. These receptors all stem from a woman aged 45-65 years with acute or convalescent COVID-19.

The chain employs TRBV29-1 and TRBJ1-2; tentative D call: TRBD1 (6 bases). The germline V gene encodes CDR1 SQVTM and CDR2 ANQGSEA. V lost 3 bases and J lost 6, with 8 bases in between. This CDR3 has 11 residues. The CDR3, as DNA: TGCAGCGTTGATCAGGGGCATGGCTACACCTTC. This encodes CSVDQGHGYTF.

This clone was picked up a small number of times. The V call is TRBV11-3, the J call TRBJ2-7, with 7 bases fitting TRBD1. Germline V gene sequence: CDR1 SGHNT, CDR2 YENEEA. V lost 3 bases to trimming and J lost 5 bases; unmatched junction nucleotides: 4. The CDR3 is 13 amino acids. This CDR3 reads CASSLTGFDEQYF. The CDR3 DNA reads as TGTGCCAGCAGCTTGACAGGGTTCGACGAGCAGTACTTC.

This chain uses TRBV4-1 with TRBJ2-1; 7 bases are shared with TRBD2. V trimming: 4 bases; J trimming: 8 bases; junction bases outside the gene matches: 8. Germline CDR1 MGHRA, CDR2 YSYEKL. There are 14 residues in the CDR3. DNA for the CDR3: TGCGCCAGCAGCCTCCAGGCGGGAGTATATGAGCAGTTCTTC. Its protein is CASSLQAGVYEQFF.

The chain couples TRBV5-1 to TRBJ1-2; D perhaps matches TRBD1 (6 bases). The CDR3 is 13 amino acids. V gave up 0 bases and J gave up 6 bases, with 9 bases separating them. Looked up from germline, CDR1 is SGHRS and CDR2 is YFSETQ. The CDR3 DNA reads TGCGCCAGCAGCTTGGTGGGGGCCAATGGCTACACCTTC. Protein: CASSLVGANGYTF.

The CDR3 reads CASSARSGNEDTQYF. The CDR3 nucleotides are TGTGCCAGCAGCGCGCGTAGCGGGAATGAAGATACGCAGTATTTT. J is TRBJ2-3 and V is TRBV7-2; 8 nucleotides align to TRBD2. The V gene's germline CDR1 is SGHTA and CDR2 FQGNSA. The CDR3 runs 15 residues. Trimming took 5 bases from V and 5 from J; bases not matched to a gene: 9. Drawing the rest from reference TRBV7-2 and TRBJ2-3, the complete variable domain is GAGVSQSPSNKVTEKGKDVELRCDPISGHTALYWYRQSLGQGLEFLIYFQGNSAPDKSGLPSDRFSAERTGGSVSTLTIQRTQQEDSAVYLCASSARSGNEDTQYFGPGTRLTVL.

This clone was counted only a few times. The rearrangement joins TRBV5-6 to TRBJ1-1, with 7 bases that match TRBD1. There are 14 residues in the CDR3. Unmatched junction bases numbered 6, after V lost 4 bases and J lost 3 bases. Germline V gives CDR1 SGHDT, CDR2 YYEEEE. The CDR3 nucleotides are TGTGCCAGCAGCCTGGACAGGCGGCACACTGAAGCTTTCTTT. Amino acids: CASSLDRRHTEAFF.

This sequence joins TRBV15 and TRBJ1-1, with D maybe TRBD1 (5 bases). V was shortened by 4 bases and J by 2 bases, with 17 bases between the two germline ends. CDR3 size: 16 residues. Germline V gives CDR1 LNHNV, CDR2 YYDKDF (reference sequence). This CDR3 is CATSKPRRQTNTEAFF. The CDR3 nucleotides read TGTGCCACCAGCAAACCAAGGAGACAGACTAACACTGAAGCTTTCTTT. The full variable domain, rest sourced from reference TRBV15 and TRBJ1-1, is DAMVIQNPRYQVTQFGKPVTLSCSQTLNHNVMYWYQQKSSQAPKLLFHYYDKDFNNEADTPDNFQSRRPNTSFCFLDIRSPGLGDTAMYLCATSKPRRQTNTEAFFGQGTRLTVV.

The V gene is TRBV19, the J gene TRBJ1-1; 7 bases are shared with TRBD1. Germline V gives CDR1 LNHDA, CDR2 SQIVND (reference sequence). The J segment lost 0 bases and the V segment lost 7 bases, leaving 2 bases of the junction unmatched. The CDR3 extends over 13 amino acids. The CDR3 sequence is CASKTGVNTEAFF. CDR3 DNA: TGTGCCAGTAAAACAGGGGTGAACACTGAAGCTTTCTTT.

The chain links TRBV14 to TRBJ2-1, with 8 nucleotides matching TRBD1. CDR3 length: 16 amino acids. Germline values: CDR1 SGHDN, CDR2 FVKESK. The V and J ends lost 4 bases and 3 bases, in that order; junction bases with no gene match: 8. DNA of the CDR3: TGTGCCAGCAGCCCAACGTCGGACAGGGACTACAATGAGCAGTTCTTC. It codes for CASSPTSDRDYNEQFF.

The J gene is TRBJ1-4, the V gene TRBV27, with D unresolved. The CDR3 totals 15 residues. Germline V gene sequence: CDR1 MNHEY, CDR2 SMNVEV (reference sequence). V gave up 0 bases and J gave up 2 bases, with 7 bases separating them. CDR3 nucleotide sequence: TGTGCCAGCAGTTTATCAAGGCGGACTAATGAAAAACTGTTTTTT. Its translation is CASSLSRRTNEKLFF.

The chain uses TRBV3-1 (or the pseudogene TRBV3-2) and TRBJ1-2; 12 bases match TRBD1. V trimming: 2 bases; J trimming: 6 bases; junction bases outside the gene matches: 16. Germline V gene sequence: CDR1 LGHDT, CDR2 YNNKEL (reference sequence). This CDR3 is built from 19 residues. The CDR3 spells CASSQKTQPWDRGRHGYTF. For the CDR3, the DNA is TGTGCCAGCAGCCAAAAAACCCAACCGTGGGACAGGGGGCGACATGGCTACACCTTC.

The chain joins TRBV5-1 to TRBJ1-1; D is uncertain. This CDR3 is built from 14 residues. In germline, CDR1 is SGHRS, CDR2 YFSETQ. The V and J ends lost 4 bases and 5 bases respectively, with 15 bases between them. The CDR3 reads CASSEGSGRTEAFF. The CDR3 DNA reads as TGCGCCAGCAGCGAGGGCTCTGGTCGTACTGAAGCTTTCTTT.

This sequence joins TRBV19 and TRBJ2-4, with a tentative D call TRBD1 (5 bases). The germline V gene encodes CDR1 LNHDA and CDR2 SQIVND (reference sequence). Trimming shortened V by 5 bases and J by 0 bases, and 17 bases separated the two germline ends. The CDR3 contains 17 residues. The CDR3 coding sequence is TGTGCCAGTAGTCTATTTCCGGCAGGGAAAGCCAAAAACATTCAGTACTTC. Translated: CASSLFPAGKAKNIQYF.

The V gene is TRBV3-1 (or the pseudogene TRBV3-2), the J gene TRBJ1-2; weak D call: TRBD1 (6 bases). V was cut by 0 bases and J by 8 bases, with 19 bases left in between. The CDR3 is 16 residues long. CDR1 and CDR2 from the germline V gene are LGHDT and YNNKEL (reference sequence). The chain's CDR3 is CASSQESGTLGAGYTF. CDR3 in DNA: TGTGCCAGCAGCCAAGAATCCGGGACCCTGGGGGCCGGCTACACCTTC.

This clone was counted a single time. The rearrangement links TRBV14 to TRBJ1-2; D not certain. The germline V and J ends were trimmed by 4 bases and 8 bases, with 14 bases remaining between them. Germline CDR1 SGHDN, CDR2 FVKESK. The CDR3 totals 13 residues. The CDR3 nucleotides are TGTGCCAGCAGCCCGGTACTAGGGCACGGCTACACCTTC. Its translation is CASSPVLGHGYTF.

The V call is TRBV30, the J call TRBJ1-3; TRBD1 might be the D (6 bases). The ends were cut back, 3 bases at V and 0 bases at J, with 9 bases in the middle. The CDR3 has 14 amino acids. CDR1 and CDR2 from the germline V gene are GTSNPN and SVGIG (reference sequence). Written as DNA, the CDR3 is TGTGCCTGGAGCACAGGGAACTCTGGAAACACCATATATTTT. This encodes CAWSTGNSGNTIYF.

Here the CDR3 reads CAISATGPGTDTQYF. CDR3 DNA: TGTGCCATCAGTGCGACAGGGCCGGGCACAGATACGCAGTATTTT. The V gene is TRBV10-3, the J gene TRBJ2-3; 7 bases fit TRBD1. The V gene end was trimmed by 4 bases and the J gene end by 1 base; junction bases not matched to a gene: 5. Germline V lookup: CDR1 ENHRY, CDR2 SYGVKD. The CDR3 is 15 residues long.

The chain links TRBV4-3 to TRBJ2-7, with 8 bases fitting TRBD2. The ends lost 0 bases at V and 3 bases at J; junction bases unmatched: 4. Germline CDR1 LGHNA, CDR2 YSLEER. This CDR3 comprises 15 residues. CDR3 coding DNA: TGCGCCAGCAGCCAAGACGCTAGCGGGCTCTACGAGCAGTACTTC. Its protein product is CASSQDASGLYEQYF.

CDR3 coding DNA: TGTGCCAGCAGCGTCACTAGCGGGGGTAACACCGGGGAGCTGTTTTTT. It encodes CASSVTSGGNTGELFF. The chain links TRBV9 to TRBJ2-2, with 11 positions matching TRBD2. CDR3 size: 16 residues. The ends lost 2 bases at V and 2 bases at J; junction bases unmatched: 2. The germline gives CDR1 SGDLS, CDR2 YYNGEE.

V gene TRBV2 combines with J gene TRBJ2-3; D may be TRBD1 (6 bases). The CDR3 totals 13 residues. Germline-derived CDR1 and CDR2 are SNHLY and FYNNEI. V was shortened by 3 bases and J by 3 bases, with 7 bases between the two germline ends. The CDR3 is CASSDGQTDTQYF. The CDR3 coding sequence is TGTGCCAGCAGTGATGGACAGACAGATACGCAGTATTTT. The full variable domain, with the rest looked up from reference TRBV2 and TRBJ2-3, is EPEVTQTPSHQVTQMGQEVILRCVPISNHLYFYWYRQILGQKVEFLVSFYNNEISEKSEIFDDQFSVERPDGSNFTLKIRSTKLEDSAMYFCASSDGQTDTQYFGPGTRLTVL.

This clone occurred once. The chain links TRBV21-1 to TRBJ2-7; the table gives TRBD2 as D, unverified against the DNA. TRBV21-1 is assigned pseudogene status. There are 16 residues in the CDR3. The CDR3 sequence: CASSKGAGGSSYEQYV. The CDR3 bases are TGTGCCAGCAGCAAAGGGGCCGGGGGAAGCTCCTACGAGCAGTACGTC.

CDR3 nucleotide sequence: TGTGCCTGGAGTTCAGGCGTCCATGGCTACACCTTC. Translation gives CAWSSGVHGYTF. The V call is TRBV30, the J call TRBJ1-2, with D hard to call. There are 12 residues in the CDR3. Germline CDR1 is GTSNPN and CDR2 is SVGIG (reference sequence). The V gene lost 2 bases and the J gene lost 6 bases, with 10 bases spanning the gap.

The chain has TRBV5-1 and TRBJ2-7; TRBD1 agrees at 7 bases. The V gene's germline CDR1 is SGHRS and CDR2 YFSETQ. The CDR3 spans 14 residues. V trimming: 5 bases; J trimming: 4 bases; junction bases outside the gene matches: 9. The CDR3, as DNA: TGCGCCAGCAGGAGGACAGGTTCTATGTACGAGCAGTACGTC. It yields the protein CASRRTGSMYEQYV.

The chain couples TRBV2 to TRBJ2-1; D gene ambiguous. V lost 0 bases and J lost 0, with 6 bases in between. This CDR3 is 15 amino acids long. Germline lookup yields CDR1 SNHLY and CDR2 FYNNEI. In nucleotides, the CDR3 is TGTGCCAGCAGTGAAGCCCTCAGCTCCTACAATGAGCAGTTCTTC. Protein sequence: CASSEALSSYNEQFF.

This clone has only a few counts. The chain recombines TRBV19 with TRBJ1-6; D possibly corresponds to TRBD1 (5 bases). The germline CDR1 and CDR2 sequences are LNHDA and SQIVND (reference sequence). V lost 5 bases and J 10 bases, leaving 15 bases between the germline ends. The CDR3 is 14 residues long. CDR3 in amino acids: CASSPRDFRSPLHF. The DNA for the CDR3 is TGTGCCAGTAGTCCCCGGGACTTTAGGTCACCCCTCCACTTT.

V usage is TRBV7-9 and J usage is TRBJ1-1; perhaps TRBD1 as D (5 bases). The CDR3 runs to 16 residues. V shed 5 bases and J shed 8 bases, with 24 bases lying between them. Germline V gene sequence: CDR1 SEHNR, CDR2 FQNEAQ (reference sequence). For the CDR3, the DNA is TGTGCCAGCAGCCTATACTCGGGGGGAGACACTGGGGAAGCTTTCTTT. Its translation is CASSLYSGGDTGEAFF. The full variable domain, completed using reference TRBV7-9 and TRBJ1-1, is DTGVSQNPRHKITKRGQNVTFRCDPISEHNRLYWYRQTLGQGPEFLTYFQNEAQLEKSRLLSDRFSAERPKGSFSTLEIQRTEQGDSAMYLCASSLYSGGDTGEAFFGQGTRLTVV.